There are a few counts of the clone carrying this TCR beta chain. The CDR3 length is 14 residues. The germline V gene has CDR1 MNHEY and CDR2 SVGAGI. Trimming cost V 6 bases and J 5 bases; bases outside gene matches: 6. MiXCR, applied by TCRdb to the 5' RACE reads, yields one record per CDR3 protein. The repertoire holds about 96,000 distinct CDR3 sequences, 17% seen once, with 6.2% in the top ten. This sample is drawn from a study of T cells of healthy individuals. The sequence was collected from a human donor in good health. V usage is TRBV6-5 and J usage is TRBJ2-5; 10 bases map to TRBD2. The chain's CDR3 is CASRKRGGRETQYF. CDR3 in DNA: TGTGCCAGCAGAAAGCGGGGGGGCCGCGAGACCCAGTACTTC.